These 27 T cell receptor beta chains share one sample of origin, sequenced in a study of blood T cells in healthy people across ages. The second PCR ran roughly 7 to 11 cycles with a sample-barcoded 5' primer and J-beta primers. TCRdb fed the 5' RACE reads into MiXCR, producing one record per CDR3 protein. The data show about 970,000 distinct CDR3 sequences, about 53% seen once. What was sequenced was blood. Every receptor here comes from a woman aged 55-69 years in good health.

The chain has TRBV10-3 and TRBJ2-3; 9 nucleotides line up with TRBD1. This CDR3 contains 16 residues. J lost 4 bases, V lost 4 bases, and 9 bases had no gene match. Germline CDR1 is ENHRY and CDR2 is SYGVKD. The CDR3 coding sequence is TGTGCCATCAGTGCCACACCGGGACAGGGCTCAGATACGCAGTATTTT. Translated, it gives CAISATPGQGSDTQYF.

The chain uses TRBV20-1 and TRBJ1-1; D is undetermined. V dropped 5 bases and J dropped 1 base, with 17 bases sitting between them. The CDR3 spans 15 residues. Germline CDR1 DFQATT, CDR2 SNEGSKA (reference sequence). The CDR3 coding sequence is TGCAGTGCTGGTGGAGGGCAGGATAGGAACACTGAAGCTTTCTTT. Translating gives CSAGGGQDRNTEAFF.

CDR3 nucleotides: TGTGCCAGCAGCTCATGGAGTGGCACCCGGACTGAAGCTTTCTTT. Translated: CASSSWSGTRTEAFF. The chain recombines TRBV5-6 with TRBJ1-1; no firm D call. The germline CDR1 and CDR2 sequences are SGHDT and YYEEEE. CDR3 length equals 15 residues. Trimming stripped 3 bases from V and 5 bases from J, with 17 bases between.

This rearrangement joins TRBV2 to TRBJ1-2; D ambiguous. The CDR3 spans 13 residues. The germline gives CDR1 SNHLY, CDR2 FYNNEI. The V gene lost 3 bases and the J gene lost 8 bases, with 13 bases spanning the gap. The CDR3 nucleotides are TGTGCCAGCAGTGAGTTTAGCCAGGAGGGCTACACCTTC. Amino acid sequence: CASSEFSQEGYTF.

This clonotype was recorded once. V and J are TRBV5-5 and TRBJ2-1; TRBD2 matches at 9 bases. The V and J ends lost 1 base and 6 bases, in that order; junction bases with no gene match: 5. CDR3 size: 15 residues. Germline CDR1 and CDR2: SGHKS and YYEKEE (reference sequence). The CDR3 region has the DNA TGTGCCAGCAGCTTGCTACTAGCGGGTAGCAATGAGCAGTTCTTC. The encoded protein is CASSLLLAGSNEQFF.

The chain has TRBV3-1 and TRBJ2-7, with D possibly TRBD1 on 7 matching bases. V lost 4 bases and J lost 1, with 14 bases in between. The germline V gene has CDR1 LGHDT and CDR2 YNNKEL (reference sequence). CDR3 length: 15 amino acids. CDR3 bases: TGTGCCAGCAGCCGGGGACAGCGGGTATCCTACGAGCAGTACTTC. Its translation: CASSRGQRVSYEQYF.

The V and J genes are TRBV11-1 and TRBJ2-7, with D possibly TRBD1 on 5 matching bases. Germline V lookup: CDR1 SGHAT, CDR2 FQDESV (reference sequence). V shed 5 bases and J shed 12 bases, with 23 bases lying between them. CDR3 length equals 14 residues. Here the CDR3 DNA reads TGTGCCAGCAGCCCCAACAGGATCGGTGAGACCCGGTACTTC. This gives the protein CASSPNRIGETRYF.

The J gene is TRBJ2-4, the V gene TRBV11-2, with D perhaps matching TRBD2 (5 bases). Germline V gene lookup returns CDR1 SGHAT and CDR2 FQNNGV. V dropped 6 bases and J dropped 13 bases, with 22 bases sitting between them. This CDR3 spans 14 amino acids. CDR3 bases: TGTGCCAGCAGGGAGCTGACAAACCCTAGGGAGCAGTACTTC. It is translated as CASRELTNPREQYF.

Comment on this clonotype: At one boundary the junction diverges from the germline segment, which might be a read error. This chain connects TRBV10-3 to TRBJ1-2, with 7 bases aligning to TRBD1. The CDR3 has 16 amino acids. Germline lookup yields CDR1 ENHRY and CDR2 SYGVKD. The CDR3 spells CATSESGRDSHYGYTF. CDR3 coding DNA: TGTGCCACCAGTGAGTCCGGGCGGGACAGCCACTATGGCTACACCTTC.

This clonotype has just a few counts. V gene TRBV20-1 combines with J gene TRBJ2-7, with 8 bases aligning to TRBD1. The CDR3 has 14 amino acids. Germline V CDR1 and CDR2: DFQATT, SNEGSKA (reference sequence). V lost 2 bases and J lost 2; bases outside the gene matches: 5. The DNA of the CDR3 is TGCAGTGCTAGATCCCGGGACAGGACCTACGAGCAGTACTTC. It specifies CSARSRDRTYEQYF.

V and J are TRBV29-1 and TRBJ2-5, with a weak D call TRBD2 (6 bases). In germline, CDR1 is SQVTM, CDR2 ANQGSEA. CDR3 length equals 14 residues. Trimming shortened V by 3 bases and J by 3 bases, and 14 bases separated the two germline ends. The DNA for the CDR3 is TGCAGCGTTGATAAGGGGAGGTGGGAAGAGACCCAGTACTTC. This encodes CSVDKGRWEETQYF.

The sample holds a few counts of this clonotype. The chain recombines TRBV4-1 with TRBJ2-5; possible D gene TRBD2, 7 bases. CDR1 is MGHRA and CDR2 is YSYEKL in the germline V gene. V dropped 3 bases and J dropped 5 bases, with 16 bases sitting between them. The length of the CDR3 is 15 residues. Here the CDR3 reads CASSHPRGAIETQYF. The CDR3 nucleotides read TGCGCCAGCAGCCACCCACGGGGGGCGATTGAGACCCAGTACTTC.

The chain employs TRBV11-2 and TRBJ2-7; possibly TRBD2 for D (6 bases). This CDR3 spans 14 amino acids. Trimming took 5 bases from V and 3 from J, leaving 14 bases between them. Germline values: CDR1 SGHAT, CDR2 FQNNGV. The CDR3: CASSLVRGNYEQYF. The CDR3 nucleotides are TGTGCCAGCAGCCTAGTTCGGGGGAACTACGAGCAGTACTTC.

A note on this clonotype: Germline and junction disagree at one end, which may indicate a read error. V is TRBV11-1 and J is TRBJ1-1; a possible D gene is TRBD1 (6 bases). Germline-derived CDR1 and CDR2 are SGHAT and FQDESV (reference sequence). The CDR3 is made up of 15 amino acids. The chain's CDR3 is CASSLALQGRTEAFF. The CDR3 nucleotides are TGTGCCAGCAGCCTAGCTCTTCAGGGGAGGACTGAAGCTTTCTTT.

This clonotype was found a few times. This sequence joins TRBV29-1 and TRBJ1-2, with a weak D call TRBD1 (5 bases). V lost 5 bases and J 4 bases, leaving 14 bases between the germline ends. This CDR3 comprises 13 residues. In germline, CDR1 is SQVTM, CDR2 ANQGSEA. The DNA for the CDR3 is TGCAGCGTTTTTGCCGGGAGGGGCTATGGCTACACCTTC. This codes for CSVFAGRGYGYTF.

As for this clonotype: This may stem from a read error, because a much larger clone lies one nucleotide away. The chain uses TRBV29-1 and TRBJ2-5; D perhaps matches TRBD1 (5 bases). The CDR3 totals 12 residues. The germline gives CDR1 SQVTM, CDR2 ANQGSEA. Trimming left V 7 bases short and J 7 bases short, with 16 bases between. This chain's CDR3 is CSGAGVQGTQYF. The DNA of the CDR3 is TGCAGCGGTGCTGGGGTGCAGGGGACCCAGTACTTC. Drawing the rest from reference TRBV29-1 and TRBJ2-5, the complete variable domain is SAVISQKPSRDICQRGTSLTIQCQVDSQVTMMFWYRQQPGQSLTLIATANQGSEATYESGFVIDKFPISRPNLTFSTLTVSNMSPEDSSIYLCSGAGVQGTQYFGPGTRLLVL.

The rearrangement uses TRBV7-2 and TRBJ1-6; the D gene is possibly TRBD1 (5 bases). The CDR3 contains 15 residues. V was pared by 5 bases and J by 13 bases, with 21 bases between. The V gene's germline CDR1 is SGHTA and CDR2 FQGNSA. The CDR3 DNA is TGTGCCAGCAGCGGGAGAGGGGCCCCACTTTTTCCCCTCCACTTT. Amino acid sequence: CASSGRGAPLFPLHF.

J is TRBJ2-5 and V is TRBV7-7; the D gene is possibly TRBD1 (6 bases). From germline, CDR1 is SSHAT and CDR2 FNYEAQ (reference sequence). There are 15 residues in the CDR3. Trimming stripped 7 bases from V and 5 bases from J, with 20 bases between. The CDR3 loop reads CASTPSQGPRETQYF. The CDR3 DNA sequence: TGTGCCAGCACCCCGAGCCAGGGGCCACGGGAGACCCAGTACTTC. The whole variable domain, remainder taken from reference TRBV7-7 and TRBJ2-5, is GAGVSQSPRYKVTKRGQDVTLRCDPISSHATLYWYQQALGQGPEFLTYFNYEAQPDKSGLPSDRFSAERPEGSISTLTIQRTEQRDSAMYRCASTPSQGPRETQYFGPGTRLLVL.

The chain joins TRBV12-3 or TRBV12-4 to TRBJ2-7, with 11 nucleotides matching TRBD2. The CDR3 totals 15 residues. Losses at the gene ends were 6 bases for V and 2 bases for J; bases not matched to a gene: 6. The CDR3 here is CASSRGLAVTYEQYF. The DNA for the CDR3 is TGTGCCAGCAGCCGGGGACTAGCGGTAACCTACGAGCAGTACTTC.

This clonotype was seen a handful of times. The CDR3 DNA is TGCGCCAGCAGCCTATTCGGCGACTATGGCTACACCTTC. It specifies CASSLFGDYGYTF. The genes are TRBV4-1 and TRBJ1-2; D call uncertain. Trimming shortened V by 4 bases and J by 3 bases, and 9 bases separated the two germline ends. The germline CDR1 and CDR2 sequences are MGHRA and YSYEKL. CDR3 length equals 13 residues.

The chain joins TRBV5-1 to TRBJ2-3; 8 nucleotides agree with TRBD1. The germline CDR1 and CDR2 sequences are SGHRS and YFSETQ. The V gene end was trimmed by 5 bases and the J gene end by 5 bases; junction bases not matched to a gene: 7. The CDR3 totals 14 residues. The CDR3 reads CASRPGQAKDTQYF. DNA for the CDR3: TGCGCCAGCAGGCCGGGACAGGCGAAAGATACGCAGTATTTT.

This clonotype was recorded only once. This chain connects TRBV4-2 to TRBJ2-5, with unresolved D. V was cut by 4 bases and J by 2 bases, with 14 bases left in between. The germline CDR1 and CDR2 sequences are LGHNA and YNFKEQ. This CDR3 has 15 residues. CDR3 in amino acids: CASSPEPGRQETQYF. The CDR3, as DNA: TGTGCCAGCAGCCCAGAGCCTGGACGGCAAGAGACCCAGTACTTC.

The chain has TRBV28 and TRBJ2-3; 7 positions match TRBD1. Trimming at V came to 6 bases and at J to 3 bases, leaving 15 bases not matched to a gene. Germline CDR1 MDHEN, CDR2 SYDVKM. The CDR3 sequence is 17 residues long. In DNA, the CDR3 is TGTGCCAGCAGCCCGCGGATTAAGACAGGGACAACAGATACGCAGTATTTT. The encoded protein is CASSPRIKTGTTDTQYF.

The chain couples TRBV9 to TRBJ2-4; D could derive from TRBD1 or TRBD2 (5 bases each). V gave up 0 bases and J gave up 6 bases, with 13 bases separating them. Germline CDR1 SGDLS, CDR2 YYNGEE. The CDR3 length is 15 residues. This CDR3 is CASSVVPGLGNIQYF. DNA for the CDR3: TGTGCCAGCAGCGTAGTGCCGGGGCTCGGAAACATTCAGTACTTC. The full variable domain, rest sourced from reference TRBV9 and TRBJ2-4, is DSGVTQTPKHLITATGQRVTLRCSPRSGDLSVYWYQQSLDQGLQFLIQYYNGEERAKGNILERFSAQQFPDLHSELNLSSLELGDSALYFCASSVVPGLGNIQYFGAGTRLSVL.

The CDR3 loop is CASSFGSASETQYF. The CDR3 DNA reads as TGTGCCAGCAGCTTCGGGTCGGCCTCGGAGACCCAGTACTTC. The chain joins TRBV7-2 to TRBJ2-5; no clear D gene. In germline, CDR1 is SGHTA, CDR2 FQGNSA. Deletions cut 3 bases from V and 5 bases from J, with 13 bases between. The CDR3 totals 14 residues. Using reference TRBV7-2 and TRBJ2-5 for the parts outside the CDR3, the full variable domain is GAGVSQSPSNKVTEKGKDVELRCDPISGHTALYWYRQSLGQGLEFLIYFQGNSAPDKSGLPSDRFSAERTGGSVSTLTIQRTQQEDSAVYLCASSFGSASETQYFGPGTRLLVL.

This clonotype was picked up a small number of times. The J gene is TRBJ1-2, the V gene TRBV7-2; D is possibly TRBD1 (5 bases). Germline V lookup: CDR1 SGHTA, CDR2 FQGNSA. Trimming left V 5 bases short and J 5 bases short, with 12 bases between. The CDR3 consists of 13 residues. The CDR3 sequence: CASSKSGGYGYTF. CDR3 in DNA: TGTGCCAGCAGCAAAAGCGGGGGATATGGCTACACCTTC.

The J gene is TRBJ1-5, the V gene TRBV30; D unclear. Deletions cut 3 bases from V and 1 base from J, with 13 bases between. Germline CDR1 is GTSNPN and CDR2 is SVGIG (reference sequence). The CDR3 runs to 15 residues. CDR3 region: CAWSSMSRSNQPQHF. The CDR3 bases are TGTGCCTGGAGCTCAATGTCCAGAAGCAATCAGCCCCAGCATTTT. Drawing the rest from reference TRBV30 and TRBJ1-5, the complete variable domain is SQTIHQWPATLVQPVGSPLSLECTVEGTSNPNLYWYRQAAGRGLQLLFYSVGIGQISSEVPQNLSASRPQDRQFILSSKKLLLSDSGFYLCAWSSMSRSNQPQHFGDGTRLSIL.